These 14 T cell receptor beta chains came from one sample sequenced in a study of beta chain features in type 1 diabetes (dated by TCRdb to between 2017 and 2018). Libraries were made using the immunoSEQ multiplex PCR assay. All of the isolated RNA was reverse transcribed with the High Capacity cDNA Reverse Transcription Kit, so expressed TCRB transcripts were sequenced. Here the immuneACCESS table is served through TCRdb, limited to in-frame sequences with V and J called. Missing clones are a known gap in these copies; in checked studies unresolved V genes cover under half, and the rest lacks a known reason. Within this sample are hundreds of thousands of clones, with approximately 31% of them counted one time only. Jointly, the top ten make up 0.065% of the sample. The specimen sequenced was naive CD4+ T cells from blood. The cell subset or site label of this sample denotes: true naive CD4+ T cells. All receptors come from a man between 18 and 29 years old in good health.

This clone was seen a handful of times. The V gene is TRBV5-1, the J gene TRBJ2-3, with D possibly TRBD1 on 5 matching bases. Germline CDR1 is SGHRS and CDR2 is YFSETQ. Trimming removed 0 bases from V and 1 base from J, with 6 bases in between. CDR3 size: 14 residues. The CDR3 region is CASSLEQGTDTQYF. The CDR3 DNA reads TGCGCCAGCAGCTTGGAACAGGGCACAGATACGCAGTATTTT.

This clone was seen a few times. This same CDR3 is encoded by further DNA sequences in the sample. The chain couples TRBV30 to TRBJ1-5; D unclear. Germline V lookup: CDR1 GTSNPN, CDR2 SVGIG (reference sequence). V was shortened by 5 bases and J by 5 bases, with 13 bases between the two germline ends. The CDR3 runs 13 residues. Here the CDR3 DNA reads TGTGCCTGGTCTCCGGACCGAGATCAGCCCCAGCATTTT. This encodes CAWSPDRDQPQHF.

The sample holds a few counts of this clone. At one boundary the junction diverges from the germline segment, which might be a read error. The chain uses TRBV4-3 and TRBJ2-3, with no clear D. This CDR3 contains 13 residues. The germline V gene encodes CDR1 LGHNA and CDR2 YSLEER. This CDR3 reads CASSKDPDDTQYF. CDR3 nucleotides: TGCGCCAGCAGCAAAGACCCGGACGATACGCAGTATTTT.

This chain uses TRBV6-5 with TRBJ2-2, with D perhaps matching TRBD1 or TRBD2 (6 bases each). Germline-derived CDR1 and CDR2 are MNHEY and SVGAGI. CDR3 length: 12 residues. V lost 5 bases and J 6 bases, leaving 7 bases between the germline ends. For the CDR3, the DNA is TGTGCCAGCAGTAGGGGGGCCGGGGAGCTGTTTTTT. Translation gives CASSRGAGELFF.

Only a few counts were recorded for this clone. The V call is TRBV30, the J call TRBJ2-3; D not certain. The CDR3 has 15 amino acids. V lost 0 bases, J lost 3 bases, and 13 bases lay in between. Germline assignment: CDR1 GTSNPN and CDR2 SVGIG (reference sequence). In DNA form, the CDR3 reads TGTGCCTGGAGTGTAAGGCCTGCCCAAACAGATACGCAGTATTTT. It codes for CAWSVRPAQTDTQYF.

The chain carries TRBV11-2 and TRBJ2-1; D may be TRBD2 (5 bases). This CDR3 is built from 16 residues. Germline V gives CDR1 SGHAT, CDR2 FQNNGV. The V and J ends lost 7 bases and 1 base respectively, with 17 bases between them. In DNA, the CDR3 is TGTGCCAGCACCCCGGTGGGCGGGCCTTCCTACAATGAGCAGTTCTTC. Its protein is CASTPVGGPSYNEQFF.

Only a few counts were recorded for this clone. The chain employs TRBV5-1 and TRBJ2-7, with D uncertain. Germline values: CDR1 SGHRS, CDR2 YFSETQ. This CDR3 is 12 amino acids long. V lost 4 bases and J lost 3, with 8 bases in between. The CDR3 reads CASSPTIYEQYF. The DNA for the CDR3 is TGCGCCAGCAGCCCGACCATCTACGAGCAGTACTTC.

The rearrangement links TRBV4-2 to TRBJ2-7; weak D call: TRBD1 (5 bases). The germline V gene has CDR1 LGHNA and CDR2 YNFKEQ. The CDR3 length is 15 residues. V dropped 2 bases and J dropped 4 bases, with 15 bases sitting between them. DNA for the CDR3: TGTGCCAGCAGCCAAAAGGTGGACAAAGATTACGAGCAGTACTTC. Its protein is CASSQKVDKDYEQYF.

V and J are TRBV4-3 and TRBJ2-1; 11 positions agree with TRBD2. Germline V CDR1 and CDR2: LGHNA, YSLEER. V lost 0 bases to trimming and J lost 6 bases; unmatched junction nucleotides: 4. The CDR3 runs to 16 residues. Here the CDR3 reads CASSQEGLAGFNEQFF. The CDR3 DNA follows: TGCGCCAGCAGCCAAGAAGGACTAGCGGGCTTCAATGAGCAGTTCTTC.

Only a few counts were recorded for this clone. This sequence joins TRBV14 and TRBJ2-3; D gene ambiguous. The V gene's germline CDR1 is SGHDN and CDR2 FVKESK. Between the trimmed V and J ends, which lost 4 bases and 5 bases, there was a span of 7 bases. This CDR3 comprises 12 residues. The CDR3 DNA reads TGTGCCAGCAGCCTCTACAGAGATACGCAGTATTTT. This codes for CASSLYRDTQYF.

This clone has only a few counts. The V and J genes are TRBV10-3 and TRBJ2-4; 12 bases align to TRBD2. J gave up 0 bases and V 5 bases, and 5 bases lay outside the gene matches. Germline CDR1 and CDR2: ENHRY and SYGVKD. The CDR3 contains 17 residues. DNA for the CDR3: TGTGCCATCAGTCGGACTAGCGGGGAGCTAGCCAAAAACATTCAGTACTTC. It specifies CAISRTSGELAKNIQYF.

Details on this clone: Within the sample, other DNA sequences also encode this same CDR3. The J gene is TRBJ2-3, the V gene TRBV28; D remains ambiguous. Germline assignment: CDR1 MDHEN and CDR2 SYDVKM. CDR3 size: 11 residues. Trimming cost V 2 bases and J 6 bases, with 3 bases left between them. CDR3 sequence reads: CASSLPDTQYF. In DNA, the CDR3 is TGTGCCAGCAGTTTACCGGATACGCAGTATTTT.

The CDR3 spells CASSLGTGRNTEAFF. The DNA of the CDR3 is TGTGCCAGCAGCTTGGGGACGGGGAGGAACACTGAAGCTTTCTTT. The chain recombines TRBV7-8 with TRBJ1-1; TRBD1 is a possible D gene (5 bases). Between the trimmed V and J ends, which lost 3 bases and 1 base, there was a span of 12 bases. The length of the CDR3 is 15 residues. Germline assignment: CDR1 SGHVS and CDR2 FQNEAQ.

This chain connects TRBV2 to TRBJ1-5, with 7 bases identical to TRBD1. V lost 6 bases to trimming and J lost 7 bases; unmatched junction nucleotides: 9. This CDR3 is built from 14 residues. Germline V gene lookup returns CDR1 SNHLY and CDR2 FYNNEI. The CDR3 coding sequence is TGTGCCAGCAGGTCGGCGGGACAGCAGCAGCCCCAGCATTTT. The encoded protein is CASRSAGQQQPQHF.